Reported below is one TCR beta chain. Repertoires were generated with immunoSEQ multiplex PCR, while TCRdb's copy carries only in-frame clones and drops some. This table holds 40,000 to 45,000 clones, approximately 68% found once. The data were obtained in a study of radiotherapy plus CTLA-4 blockade in lung cancer. Study overall: Disease control reached over 30%, with objective responses in around 20%.

This CDR3 is 15 amino acids long. CDR1 and CDR2 from the germline V gene are SGHNT and YYREEE (reference sequence). Trimming shortened V by 4 bases and J by 6 bases, and 19 bases separated the two germline ends. Sample: peripheral blood, taken from a patient treated with radiotherapy plus ipilimumab. This receptor was taken from a human donor with non-small cell lung cancer who had stable disease on radiotherapy plus ipilimumab. The chain has TRBV5-4 and TRBJ1-1; D remains ambiguous. As DNA, the CDR3 is TGTGCCAGCAGCCCGAGGTCGGACTTTGTGCCTGAAGCTTTCTTT. This gives the protein CASSPRSDFVPEAFF.